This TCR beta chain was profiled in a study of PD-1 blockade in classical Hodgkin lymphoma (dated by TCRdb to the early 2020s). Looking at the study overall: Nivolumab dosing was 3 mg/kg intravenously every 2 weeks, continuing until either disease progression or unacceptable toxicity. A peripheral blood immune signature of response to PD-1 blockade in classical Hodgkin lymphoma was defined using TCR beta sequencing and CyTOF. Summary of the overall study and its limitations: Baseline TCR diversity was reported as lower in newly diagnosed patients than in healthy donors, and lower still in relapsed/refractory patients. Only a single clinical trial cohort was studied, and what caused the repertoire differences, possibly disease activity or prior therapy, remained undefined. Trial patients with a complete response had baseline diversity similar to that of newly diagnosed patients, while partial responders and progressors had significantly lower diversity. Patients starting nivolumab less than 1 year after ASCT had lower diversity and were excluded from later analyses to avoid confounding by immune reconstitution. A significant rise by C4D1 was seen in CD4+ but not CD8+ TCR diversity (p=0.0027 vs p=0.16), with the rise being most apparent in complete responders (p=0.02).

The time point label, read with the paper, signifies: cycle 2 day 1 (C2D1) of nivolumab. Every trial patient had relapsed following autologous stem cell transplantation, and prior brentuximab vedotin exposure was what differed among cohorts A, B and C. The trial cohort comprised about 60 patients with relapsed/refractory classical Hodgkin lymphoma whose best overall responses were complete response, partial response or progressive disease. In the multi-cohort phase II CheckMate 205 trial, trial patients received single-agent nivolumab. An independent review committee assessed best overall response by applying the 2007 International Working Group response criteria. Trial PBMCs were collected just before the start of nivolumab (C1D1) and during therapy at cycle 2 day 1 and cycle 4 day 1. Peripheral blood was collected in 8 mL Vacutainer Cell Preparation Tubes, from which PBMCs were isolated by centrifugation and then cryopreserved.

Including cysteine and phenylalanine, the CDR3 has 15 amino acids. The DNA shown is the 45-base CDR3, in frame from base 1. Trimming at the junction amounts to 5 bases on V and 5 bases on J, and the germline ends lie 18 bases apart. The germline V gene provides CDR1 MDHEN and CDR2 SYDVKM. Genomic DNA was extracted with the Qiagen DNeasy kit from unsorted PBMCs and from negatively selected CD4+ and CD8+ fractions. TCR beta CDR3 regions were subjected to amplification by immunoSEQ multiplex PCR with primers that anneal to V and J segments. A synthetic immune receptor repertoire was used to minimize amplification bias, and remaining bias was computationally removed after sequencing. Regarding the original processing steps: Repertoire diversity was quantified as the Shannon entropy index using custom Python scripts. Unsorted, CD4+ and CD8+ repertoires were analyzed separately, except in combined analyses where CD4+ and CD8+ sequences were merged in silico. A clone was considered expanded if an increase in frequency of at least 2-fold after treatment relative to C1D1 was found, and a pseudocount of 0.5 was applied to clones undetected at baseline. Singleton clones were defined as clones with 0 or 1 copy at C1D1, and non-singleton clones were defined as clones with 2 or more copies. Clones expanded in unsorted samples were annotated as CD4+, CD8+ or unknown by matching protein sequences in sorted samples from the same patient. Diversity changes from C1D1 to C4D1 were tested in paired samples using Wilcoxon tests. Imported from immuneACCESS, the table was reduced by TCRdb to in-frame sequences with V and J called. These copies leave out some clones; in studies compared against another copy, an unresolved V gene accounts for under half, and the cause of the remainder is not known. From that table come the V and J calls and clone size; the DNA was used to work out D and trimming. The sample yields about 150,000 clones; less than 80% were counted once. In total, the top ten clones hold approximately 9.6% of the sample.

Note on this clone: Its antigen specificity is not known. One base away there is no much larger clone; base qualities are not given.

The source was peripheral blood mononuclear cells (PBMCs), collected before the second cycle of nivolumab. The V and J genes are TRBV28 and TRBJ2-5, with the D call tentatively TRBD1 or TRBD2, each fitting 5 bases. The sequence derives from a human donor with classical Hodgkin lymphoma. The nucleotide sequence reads TGTGCCAGCAGTGCTCCGGGACCCAGTGAGGAGACCCAGTACTTC. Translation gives CASSAPGPSEETQYF.